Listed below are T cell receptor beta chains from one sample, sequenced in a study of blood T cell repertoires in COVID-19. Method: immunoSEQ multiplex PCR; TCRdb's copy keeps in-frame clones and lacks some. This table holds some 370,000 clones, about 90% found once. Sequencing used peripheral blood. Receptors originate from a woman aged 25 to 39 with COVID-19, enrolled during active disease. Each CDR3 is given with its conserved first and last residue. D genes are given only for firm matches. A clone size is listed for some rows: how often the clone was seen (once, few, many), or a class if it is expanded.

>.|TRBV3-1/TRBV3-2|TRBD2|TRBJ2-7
CASSQPLAASYEQYF
TGTGCCAGCAGCCAACCGCTAGCGGCATCCTACGAGCAGTACTTC
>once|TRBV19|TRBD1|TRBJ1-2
CASTGTGGYYGYTF
TGTGCCAGTACAGGTACAGGGGGCTACTATGGCTACACCTTC
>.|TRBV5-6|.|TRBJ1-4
CASSLGQGIGTNEKLFF
TGTGCCAGCAGCTTGGGGCAGGGGATTGGAACTAATGAAAAACTGTTTTTT
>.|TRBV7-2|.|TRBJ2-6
CASSFLGGGANVLTF
TGTGCCAGCAGCTTCCTCGGCGGTGGGGCCAACGTCCTGACTTTC
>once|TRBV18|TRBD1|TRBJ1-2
CASSPLGQPYGYTF
TGTGCCAGCTCACCCCTGGGACAGCCCTATGGCTACACCTTC
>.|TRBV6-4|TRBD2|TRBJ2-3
CAAGGTGGPDTQYF
TGTGCCGCCGGGGGAACGGGAGGGCCAGATACGCAGTATTTT
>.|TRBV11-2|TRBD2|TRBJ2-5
CASSPSGGVGTQYF
TGTGCCAGCAGCCCTAGCGGGGGGGTTGGGACCCAGTACTTC
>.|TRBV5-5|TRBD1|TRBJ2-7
CASSSGQGVPEQYF
TGTGCCAGCAGCTCGGGACAGGGGGTTCCCGAGCAGTACTTC
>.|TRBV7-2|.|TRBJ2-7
CASSPPGRGYNEQYF
TGTGCCAGCAGCCCCCCCGGAAGGGGGTACAACGAGCAGTACTTC
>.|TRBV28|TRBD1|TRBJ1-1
CASSPHRGNTEAFF
TGTGCCAGCAGTCCCCACAGGGGGAACACTGAAGCTTTCTTT
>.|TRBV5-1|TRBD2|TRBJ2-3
CASSSGLAGTSSTDTQYF
TGCGCCAGCAGCTCCGGACTAGCGGGGACTAGCTCCACAGATACGCAGTATTTT
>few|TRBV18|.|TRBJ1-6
CASSSTVSNSPLHF
TGTGCCAGCTCATCGACAGTTTCGAATTCACCCCTCCACTTT
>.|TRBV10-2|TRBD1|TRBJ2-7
CASSELGQGGNEQYF
TGCGCCAGCAGTGAGTTGGGACAGGGGGGAAACGAGCAGTACTTC
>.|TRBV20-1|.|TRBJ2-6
CSASTLSSGANVLTF
TGCAGTGCTAGTACTCTTTCCTCTGGGGCCAACGTCCTGACTTTC
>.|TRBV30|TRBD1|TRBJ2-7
CAWSKGTGLEQYF
TGTGCCTGGAGTAAGGGGACAGGCTTAGAGCAGTACTTC
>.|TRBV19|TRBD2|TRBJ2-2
CASSKGLAANTGELFF
TGTGCCAGTAGTAAGGGACTAGCGGCGAACACCGGGGAGCTGTTTTTT
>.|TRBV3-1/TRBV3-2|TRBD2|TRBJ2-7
CASSQAPSGRNYEQYF
TGTGCCAGCAGCCAAGCCCCTAGCGGGAGAAACTACGAGCAGTACTTC
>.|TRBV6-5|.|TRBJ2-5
CASTEKETQYF
TGTGCCAGCACCGAGAAAGAGACCCAGTACTTC
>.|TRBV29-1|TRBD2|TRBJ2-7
CSVDRLAGGYEQYF
TGCAGCGTGGATAGACTAGCGGGCGGCTACGAGCAGTACTTC
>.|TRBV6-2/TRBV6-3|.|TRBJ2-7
CASSYRGRSYEQYF
TGTGCCAGCAGTTACAGGGGCCGGTCCTACGAGCAGTACTTC
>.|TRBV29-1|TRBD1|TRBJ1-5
CSVGDRANQPQHF
TGCAGCGTGGGGGACAGGGCGAATCAGCCCCAGCATTTT
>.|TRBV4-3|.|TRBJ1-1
CASSQGEGLNTEAFF
TGCGCCAGCAGCCAAGGAGAGGGCCTGAACACTGAAGCTTTCTTT
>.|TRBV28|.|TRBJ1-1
CASRTDSDTEAFF
TGTGCCAGCAGAACCGACAGTGACACTGAAGCTTTCTTT
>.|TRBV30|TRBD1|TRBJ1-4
CAWKRGSGGEKLFF
TGTGCCTGGAAAAGGGGGTCAGGGGGTGAAAAACTGTTTTTT
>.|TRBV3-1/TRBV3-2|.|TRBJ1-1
CASSATEGGAFF
TGTGCCAGCAGCGCTACCGAGGGAGGTGCTTTCTTT
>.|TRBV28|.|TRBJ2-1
CASSSSGPYNEQFF
TGTGCCAGCAGTTCAAGCGGCCCTTACAATGAGCAGTTCTTC
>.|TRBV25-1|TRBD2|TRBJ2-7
CASSAGGTYEQYF
TGTGCCAGCAGTGCCGGGGGGACCTACGAGCAGTACTTC
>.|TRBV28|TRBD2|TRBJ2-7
CASSAPLGGRAWEQYF
TGTGCCAGCAGTGCTCCATTAGGCGGGAGGGCTTGGGAGCAGTACTTC
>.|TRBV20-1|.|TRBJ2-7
CSASAIYEQYF
TGCAGTGCTAGCGCTATCTACGAGCAGTACTTC
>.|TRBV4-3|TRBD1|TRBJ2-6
CASSQTAGGAGANVLTF
TGCGCCAGCAGCCAAACGGCAGGGGGCGCTGGGGCCAACGTCCTGACTTTC
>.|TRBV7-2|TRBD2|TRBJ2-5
CASSLASGQETQYF
TGTGCCAGCAGCTTAGCTAGCGGGCAAGAGACCCAGTACTTC
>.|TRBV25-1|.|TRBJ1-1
CASSAPGGLAEAFF
TGTGCCAGCAGTGCTCCCGGGGGGCTCGCTGAAGCTTTCTTT
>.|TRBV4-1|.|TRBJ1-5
CASSHVGGRSVRNQPQHF
TGCGCCAGCAGCCACGTGGGCGGGAGAAGCGTACGCAATCAGCCCCAGCATTTT
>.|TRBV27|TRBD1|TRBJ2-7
CASRPRTGSGEQYF
TGTGCCAGCCGCCCCCGGACAGGGAGTGGCGAGCAGTACTTC
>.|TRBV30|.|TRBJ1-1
CAWTLTVNTEAFF
TGTGCCTGGACCTTGACTGTGAACACTGAAGCTTTCTTT
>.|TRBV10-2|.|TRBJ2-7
CASSAGTYEQYF
TGCGCCAGCAGTGCGGGAACCTACGAGCAGTACTTC
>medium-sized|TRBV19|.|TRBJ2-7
CASSIGAAGEQYF
TGTGCCAGTAGTATAGGAGCCGCCGGCGAGCAGTACTTC
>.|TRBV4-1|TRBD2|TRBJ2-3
CASSQGPRASGSFQLTDTQYF
TGCGCCAGCAGCCAAGGCCCCCGGGCTAGCGGGAGCTTCCAGCTCACAGATACGCAGTATTTT
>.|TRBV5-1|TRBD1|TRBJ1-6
CASSPLGGTGGNSPLHF
TGCGCCAGCAGCCCGCTCGGGGGAACAGGGGGAAATTCACCCCTCCACTTT
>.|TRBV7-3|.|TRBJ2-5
CASSLTRGETQYF
TGTGCCAGCAGCTTAACCAGGGGAGAGACCCAGTACTTC
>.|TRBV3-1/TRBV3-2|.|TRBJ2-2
CASSMIAWELFF
TGTGCCAGCAGCATGATAGCGTGGGAGCTGTTTTTT
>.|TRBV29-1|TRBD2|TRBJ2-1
CSVDHLRSSGRIDEQFF
TGCAGCGTTGATCACCTGCGGAGTAGCGGGAGGATTGATGAGCAGTTCTTC
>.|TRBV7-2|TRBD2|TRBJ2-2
CASSLQAGWGTGELFF
TGTGCCAGCAGCCTACAAGCGGGATGGGGAACCGGGGAGCTGTTTTTT
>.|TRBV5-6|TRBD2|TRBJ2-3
CASSLFLAGGTDTQYF
TGTGCCAGCAGCTTGTTTCTAGCGGGAGGAACAGATACGCAGTATTTT
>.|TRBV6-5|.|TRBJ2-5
CASSSTGGLGTQYF
TGTGCCAGCAGTTCGACAGGCGGGTTGGGGACCCAGTACTTC
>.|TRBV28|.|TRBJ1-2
CASRPGGGNYGYTF
TGTGCCAGCAGGCCGGGGGGCGGGAACTATGGCTACACCTTC
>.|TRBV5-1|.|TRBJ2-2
CASSAGLNTGELFF
TGCGCCAGCAGCGCGGGCCTGAACACCGGGGAGCTGTTTTTT
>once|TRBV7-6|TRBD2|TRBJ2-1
CASSPTSGSYSYNEQFF
TGTGCCAGCAGCCCAACTAGCGGGAGTTACTCCTACAATGAGCAGTTCTTC
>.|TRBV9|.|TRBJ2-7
CASSPEAIFTSYEQYF
TGTGCCAGCAGCCCGGAAGCGATCTTTACCTCCTACGAGCAGTACTTC
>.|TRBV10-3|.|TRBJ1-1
CAISPSLGTEAFF
TGTGCCATCAGTCCATCCCTCGGCACTGAAGCTTTCTTT
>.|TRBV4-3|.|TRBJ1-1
CASSQHRDRDTEAFF
TGCGCCAGCAGCCAACACAGGGATCGGGACACTGAAGCTTTCTTT
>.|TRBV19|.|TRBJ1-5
CASSIDRPPQHF
TGTGCCAGTAGTATTGACAGACCGCCCCAGCATTTT
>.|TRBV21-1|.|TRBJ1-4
CASGQGATNEKLFF
TGTGCCAGCGGTCAGGGGGCGACTAATGAAAAACTGTTTTTT